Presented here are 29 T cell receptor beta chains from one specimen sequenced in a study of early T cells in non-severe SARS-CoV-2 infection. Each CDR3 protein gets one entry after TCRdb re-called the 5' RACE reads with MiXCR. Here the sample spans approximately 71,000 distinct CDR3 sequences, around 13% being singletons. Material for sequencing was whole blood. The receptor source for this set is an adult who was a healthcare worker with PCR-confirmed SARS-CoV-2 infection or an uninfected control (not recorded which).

This CDR3 reads CASSQGTEETQYF. Here the CDR3 DNA reads TGCGCCAGCAGCCAAGGGACAGAAGAGACCCAGTACTTC. The J gene is TRBJ2-5, the V gene TRBV4-3; D is possibly TRBD1 (6 bases). The V gene lost 1 base and the J gene lost 3 bases, with 6 bases spanning the gap. CDR1 is LGHNA and CDR2 is YSLEER in the germline V gene. This CDR3 spans 13 amino acids.

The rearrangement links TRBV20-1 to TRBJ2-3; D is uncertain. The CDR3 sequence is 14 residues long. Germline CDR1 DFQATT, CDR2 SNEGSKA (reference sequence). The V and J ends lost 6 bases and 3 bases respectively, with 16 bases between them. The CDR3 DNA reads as TGCAGTGCCCTACTCCCCTCTCTTACAGATACGCAGTATTTT. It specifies CSALLPSLTDTQYF.

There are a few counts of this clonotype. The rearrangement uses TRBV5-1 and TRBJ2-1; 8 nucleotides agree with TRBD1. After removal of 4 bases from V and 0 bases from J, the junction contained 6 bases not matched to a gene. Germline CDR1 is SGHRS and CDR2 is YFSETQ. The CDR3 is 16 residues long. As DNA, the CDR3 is TGCGCCAGCAGCGGGAAAACAGGGGGCTCCTACAATGAGCAGTTCTTC. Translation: CASSGKTGGSYNEQFF.

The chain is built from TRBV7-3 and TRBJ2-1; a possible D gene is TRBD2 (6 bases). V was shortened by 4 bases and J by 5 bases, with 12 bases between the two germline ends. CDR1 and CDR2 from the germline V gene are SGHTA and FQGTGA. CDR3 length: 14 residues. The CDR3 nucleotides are TGTGCCAGCAGCTCCCGGGACTGGAACAATGAGCAGTTCTTC. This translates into CASSSRDWNNEQFF. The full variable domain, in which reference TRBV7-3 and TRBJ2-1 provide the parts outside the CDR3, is GAGVSQTPSNKVTEKGKYVELRCDPISGHTALYWYRQSLGQGPEFLIYFQGTGAADDSGLPNDRFFAVRPEGSVSTLKIQRTERGDSAVYLCASSSRDWNNEQFFGPGTRLTVL.

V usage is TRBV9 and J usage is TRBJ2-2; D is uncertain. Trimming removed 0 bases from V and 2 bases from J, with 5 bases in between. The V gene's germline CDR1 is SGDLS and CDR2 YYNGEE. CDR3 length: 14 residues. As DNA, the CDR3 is TGTGCCAGCAGCGTAGTTCCAAACACCGGGGAGCTGTTTTTT. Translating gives CASSVVPNTGELFF.

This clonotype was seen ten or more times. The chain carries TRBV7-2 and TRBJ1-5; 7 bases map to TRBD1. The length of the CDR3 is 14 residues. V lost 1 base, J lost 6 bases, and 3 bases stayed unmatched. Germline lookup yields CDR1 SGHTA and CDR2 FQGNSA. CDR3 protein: CASSLDRGGQPQHF. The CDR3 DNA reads TGTGCCAGCAGCTTAGACAGGGGAGGTCAGCCCCAGCATTTT.

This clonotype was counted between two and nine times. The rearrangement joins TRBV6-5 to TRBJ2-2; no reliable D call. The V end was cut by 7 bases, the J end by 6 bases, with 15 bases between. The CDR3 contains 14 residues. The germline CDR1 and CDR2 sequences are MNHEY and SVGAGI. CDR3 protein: CASKPTLPPGELFF. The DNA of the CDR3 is TGTGCCAGCAAACCTACGTTGCCACCCGGGGAGCTGTTTTTT.

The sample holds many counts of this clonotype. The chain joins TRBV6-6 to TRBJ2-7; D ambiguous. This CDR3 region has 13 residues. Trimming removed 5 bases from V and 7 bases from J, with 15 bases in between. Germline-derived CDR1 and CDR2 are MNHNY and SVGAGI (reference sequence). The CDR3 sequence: CASSLGQSFEQYF. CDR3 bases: TGTGCCAGCAGTCTCGGGCAGTCTTTTGAGCAGTACTTC.

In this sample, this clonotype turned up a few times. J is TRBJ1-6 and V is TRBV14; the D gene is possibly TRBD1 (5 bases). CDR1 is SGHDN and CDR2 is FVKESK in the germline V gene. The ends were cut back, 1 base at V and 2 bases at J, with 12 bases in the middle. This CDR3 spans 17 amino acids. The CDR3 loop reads CASSQGFGGTYNSPLHF. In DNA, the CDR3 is TGTGCCAGCAGCCAAGGATTTGGGGGAACCTATAATTCACCCCTCCACTTT.

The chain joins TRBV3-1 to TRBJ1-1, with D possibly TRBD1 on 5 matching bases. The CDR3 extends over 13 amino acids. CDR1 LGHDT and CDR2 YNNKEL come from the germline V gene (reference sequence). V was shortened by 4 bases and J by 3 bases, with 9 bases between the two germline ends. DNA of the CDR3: TGTGCCAGCAGCCGACAGATAGACACTGAAGCTTTCTTT. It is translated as CASSRQIDTEAFF. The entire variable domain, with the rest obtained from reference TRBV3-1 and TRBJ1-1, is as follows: DTAVSQTPKYLVTQMGNDKSIKCEQNLGHDTMYWYKQDSKKFLKIMFSYNNKELIINETVPNRFSPKSPDKAHLNLHINSLELGDSAVYFCASSRQIDTEAFFGQGTRLTVV.

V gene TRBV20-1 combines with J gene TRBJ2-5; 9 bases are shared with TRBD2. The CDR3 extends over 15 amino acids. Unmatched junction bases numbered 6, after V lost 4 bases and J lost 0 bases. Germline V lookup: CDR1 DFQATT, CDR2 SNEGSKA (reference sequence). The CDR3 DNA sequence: TGCAGTGCTAATAGCGGGGGACGGTACCAAGAGACCCAGTACTTC. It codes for CSANSGGRYQETQYF.

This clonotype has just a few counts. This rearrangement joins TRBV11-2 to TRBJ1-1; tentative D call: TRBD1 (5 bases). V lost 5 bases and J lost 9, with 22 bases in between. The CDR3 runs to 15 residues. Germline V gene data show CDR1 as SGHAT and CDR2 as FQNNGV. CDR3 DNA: TGTGCCAGCAGCGTGTTGGTGACAGCGGCCGGGAAAGCTTTCTTT. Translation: CASSVLVTAAGKAFF. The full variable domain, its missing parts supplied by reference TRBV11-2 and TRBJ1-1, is EAGVAQSPRYKIIEKRQSVAFWCNPISGHATLYWYQQILGQGPKLLIQFQNNGVVDDSQLPKDRFSAERLKGVDSTLKIQPAKLEDSAVYLCASSVLVTAAGKAFFGQGTRLTVV.

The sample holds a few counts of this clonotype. This CDR3 reads CASSLARLAGGETQYF. The CDR3 DNA reads TGTGCCAGCAGCTTGGCTCGGCTAGCGGGGGGTGAGACCCAGTACTTC. This chain joins TRBV5-4 and TRBJ2-5, with 11 bases that match TRBD2. The germline V gene encodes CDR1 SGHNT and CDR2 YYREEE (reference sequence). The CDR3 totals 16 residues. V lost 0 bases to trimming and J lost 5 bases; unmatched junction nucleotides: 6.

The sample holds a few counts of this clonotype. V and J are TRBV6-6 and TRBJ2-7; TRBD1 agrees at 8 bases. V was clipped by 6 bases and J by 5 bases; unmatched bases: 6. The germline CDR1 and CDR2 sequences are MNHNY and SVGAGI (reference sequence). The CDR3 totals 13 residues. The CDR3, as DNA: TGTGCCAGCAGCCCCGGGACAGGCCACGAGCAGTACTTC. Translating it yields CASSPGTGHEQYF.

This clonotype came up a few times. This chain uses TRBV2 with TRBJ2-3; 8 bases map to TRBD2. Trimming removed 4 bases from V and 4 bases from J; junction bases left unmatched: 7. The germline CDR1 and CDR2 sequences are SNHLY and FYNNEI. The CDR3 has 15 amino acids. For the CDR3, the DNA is TGTGCCAGCAGTGCGGACGGGGGGGCCTCAGATACGCAGTATTTT. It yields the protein CASSADGGASDTQYF. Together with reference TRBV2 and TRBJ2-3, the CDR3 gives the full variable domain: EPEVTQTPSHQVTQMGQEVILRCVPISNHLYFYWYRQILGQKVEFLVSFYNNEISEKSEIFDDQFSVERPDGSNFTLKIRSTKLEDSAMYFCASSADGGASDTQYFGPGTRLTVL.

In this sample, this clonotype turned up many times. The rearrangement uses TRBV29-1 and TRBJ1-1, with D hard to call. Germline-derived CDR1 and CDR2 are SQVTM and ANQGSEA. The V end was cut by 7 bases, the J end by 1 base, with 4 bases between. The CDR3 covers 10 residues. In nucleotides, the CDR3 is TGCAGCGGTAAGAACACTGAAGCTTTCTTT. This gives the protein CSGKNTEAFF.

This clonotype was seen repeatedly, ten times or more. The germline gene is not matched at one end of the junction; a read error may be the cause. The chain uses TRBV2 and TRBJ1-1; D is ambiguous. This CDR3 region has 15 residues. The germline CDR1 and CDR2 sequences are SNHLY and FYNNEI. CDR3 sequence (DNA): TGTGCCAGCAGCTCTTTTATCGGAGTGAACAGTGAAGCTTTCTTT. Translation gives CASSSFIGVNSEAFF.

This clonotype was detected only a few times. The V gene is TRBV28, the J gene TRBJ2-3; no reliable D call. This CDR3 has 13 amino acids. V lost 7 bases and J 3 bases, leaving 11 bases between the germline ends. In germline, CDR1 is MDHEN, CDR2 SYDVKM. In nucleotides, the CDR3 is TGTGCCAGCAACCTCCCCAGGACAGATACGCAGTATTTT. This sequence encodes CASNLPRTDTQYF.

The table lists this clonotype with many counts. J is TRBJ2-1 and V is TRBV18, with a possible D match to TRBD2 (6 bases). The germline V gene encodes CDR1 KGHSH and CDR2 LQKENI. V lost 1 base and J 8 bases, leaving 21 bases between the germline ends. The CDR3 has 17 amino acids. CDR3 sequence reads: CASSPLPWGGVPYEQFF. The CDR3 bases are TGTGCCAGCTCACCACTCCCTTGGGGCGGGGTCCCCTATGAGCAGTTCTTC.

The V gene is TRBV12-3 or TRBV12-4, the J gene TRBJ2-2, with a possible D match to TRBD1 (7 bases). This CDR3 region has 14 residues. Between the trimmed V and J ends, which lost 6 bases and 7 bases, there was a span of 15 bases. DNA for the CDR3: TGTGCCAGCAGAGGAGGGGGCGCAAACGGGGAGCTGTTTTTT. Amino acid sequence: CASRGGGANGELFF.

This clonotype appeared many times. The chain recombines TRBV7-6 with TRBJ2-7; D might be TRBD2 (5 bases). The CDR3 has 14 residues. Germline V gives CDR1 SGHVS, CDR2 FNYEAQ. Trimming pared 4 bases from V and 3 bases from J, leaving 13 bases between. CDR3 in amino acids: CASSSVDGVYEQYF. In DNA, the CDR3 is TGTGCCAGCAGCTCCGTGGACGGGGTCTACGAGCAGTACTTC.

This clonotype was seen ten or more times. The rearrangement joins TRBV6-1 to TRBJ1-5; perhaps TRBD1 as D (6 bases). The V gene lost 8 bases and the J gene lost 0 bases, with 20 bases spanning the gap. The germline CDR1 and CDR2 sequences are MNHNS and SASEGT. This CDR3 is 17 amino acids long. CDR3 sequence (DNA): TGTGCCAGCGCGGGGCACAGGGAGCTAAATAGCAATCAGCCCCAGCATTTT. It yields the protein CASAGHRELNSNQPQHF.

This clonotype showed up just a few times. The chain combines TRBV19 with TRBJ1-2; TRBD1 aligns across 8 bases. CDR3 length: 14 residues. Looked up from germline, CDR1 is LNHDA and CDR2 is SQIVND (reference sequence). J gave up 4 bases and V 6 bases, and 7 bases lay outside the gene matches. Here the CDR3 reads CASRQGASAYGYTF. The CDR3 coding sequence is TGTGCCAGTAGGCAGGGGGCTTCGGCCTATGGCTACACCTTC.

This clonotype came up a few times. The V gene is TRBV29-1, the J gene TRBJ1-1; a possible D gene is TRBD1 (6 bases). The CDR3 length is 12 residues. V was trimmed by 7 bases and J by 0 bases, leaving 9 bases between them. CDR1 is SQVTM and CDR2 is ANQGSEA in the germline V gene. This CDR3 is CSADRMNTEAFF. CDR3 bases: TGCAGCGCTGACAGGATGAACACTGAAGCTTTCTTT. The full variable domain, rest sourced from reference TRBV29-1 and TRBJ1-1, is SAVISQKPSRDICQRGTSLTIQCQVDSQVTMMFWYRQQPGQSLTLIATANQGSEATYESGFVIDKFPISRPNLTFSTLTVSNMSPEDSSIYLCSADRMNTEAFFGQGTRLTVV.

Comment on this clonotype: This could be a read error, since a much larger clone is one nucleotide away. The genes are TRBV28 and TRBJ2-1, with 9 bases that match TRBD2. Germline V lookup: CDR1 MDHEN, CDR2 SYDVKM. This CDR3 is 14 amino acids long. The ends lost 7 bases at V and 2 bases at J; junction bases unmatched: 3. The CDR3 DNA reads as TGTGCCAGCATCTTAGCGGGGGCCTACAATGAGCAGTTCTTC. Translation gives CASILAGAYNEQFF.

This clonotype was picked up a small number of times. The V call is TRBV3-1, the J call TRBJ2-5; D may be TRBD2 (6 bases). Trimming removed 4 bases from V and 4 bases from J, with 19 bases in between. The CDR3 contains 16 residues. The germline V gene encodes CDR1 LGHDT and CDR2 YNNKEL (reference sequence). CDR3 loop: CASSPTPRGYRETQYF. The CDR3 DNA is TGTGCCAGCAGCCCCACTCCTCGGGGGTATCGAGAGACCCAGTACTTC.

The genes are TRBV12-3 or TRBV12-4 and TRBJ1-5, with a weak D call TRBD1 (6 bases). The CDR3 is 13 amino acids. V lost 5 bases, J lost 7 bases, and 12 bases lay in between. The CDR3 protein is CASSQQGWQPQHF. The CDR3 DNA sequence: TGTGCCAGCAGTCAACAGGGTTGGCAGCCCCAGCATTTT.

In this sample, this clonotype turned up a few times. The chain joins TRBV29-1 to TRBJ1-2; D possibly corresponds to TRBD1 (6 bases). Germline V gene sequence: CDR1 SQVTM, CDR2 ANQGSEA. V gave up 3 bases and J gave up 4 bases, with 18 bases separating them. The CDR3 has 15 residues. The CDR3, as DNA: TGCAGCGTTGAGGCCCGGGACGGGACAAGCTATGGCTACACCTTC. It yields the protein CSVEARDGTSYGYTF.

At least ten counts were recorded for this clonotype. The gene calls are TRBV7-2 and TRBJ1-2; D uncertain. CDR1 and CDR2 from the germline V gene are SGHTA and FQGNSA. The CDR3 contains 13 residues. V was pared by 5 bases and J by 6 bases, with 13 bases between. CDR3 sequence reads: CASSPRTEDGYTF. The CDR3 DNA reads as TGTGCCAGCAGCCCCAGGACTGAAGATGGCTACACCTTC.